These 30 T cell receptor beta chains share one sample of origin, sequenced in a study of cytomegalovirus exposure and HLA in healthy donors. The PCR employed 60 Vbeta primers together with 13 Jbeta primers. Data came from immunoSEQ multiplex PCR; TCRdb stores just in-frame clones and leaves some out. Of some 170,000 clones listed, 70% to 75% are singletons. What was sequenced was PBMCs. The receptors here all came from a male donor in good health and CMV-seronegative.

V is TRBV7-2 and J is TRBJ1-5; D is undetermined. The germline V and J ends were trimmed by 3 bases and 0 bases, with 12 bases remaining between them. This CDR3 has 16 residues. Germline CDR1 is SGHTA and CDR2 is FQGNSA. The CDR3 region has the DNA TGTGCCAGCAGCTTTAAGTGGGCCGATAGCAATCAGCCCCAGCATTTT. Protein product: CASSFKWADSNQPQHF. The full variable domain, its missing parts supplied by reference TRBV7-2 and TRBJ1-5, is GAGVSQSPSNKVTEKGKDVELRCDPISGHTALYWYRQSLGQGLEFLIYFQGNSAPDKSGLPSDRFSAERTGGSVSTLTIQRTQQEDSAVYLCASSFKWADSNQPQHFGDGTRLSIL.

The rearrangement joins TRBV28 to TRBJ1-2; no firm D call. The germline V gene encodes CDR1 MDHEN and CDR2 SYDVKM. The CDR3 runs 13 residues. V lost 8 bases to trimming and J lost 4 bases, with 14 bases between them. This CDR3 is CASSLAGFYGYTF. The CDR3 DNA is TGTGCCAGCTCCTTGGCAGGATTCTATGGCTACACCTTC.

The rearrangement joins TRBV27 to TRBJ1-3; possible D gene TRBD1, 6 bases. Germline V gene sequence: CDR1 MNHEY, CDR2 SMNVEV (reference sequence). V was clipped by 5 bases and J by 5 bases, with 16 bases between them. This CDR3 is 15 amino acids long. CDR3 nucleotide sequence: TGTGCCAGCAGTGATGGGGGGGGGCACAGAAACACCATATATTTT. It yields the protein CASSDGGGHRNTIYF.

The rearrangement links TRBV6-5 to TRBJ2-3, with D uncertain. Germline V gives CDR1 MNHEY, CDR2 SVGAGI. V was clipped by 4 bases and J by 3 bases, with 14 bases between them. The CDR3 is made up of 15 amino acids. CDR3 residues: CASSSPRSRTDTQYF. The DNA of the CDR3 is TGTGCCAGCAGTTCCCCCCGGTCCAGGACAGATACGCAGTATTTT.

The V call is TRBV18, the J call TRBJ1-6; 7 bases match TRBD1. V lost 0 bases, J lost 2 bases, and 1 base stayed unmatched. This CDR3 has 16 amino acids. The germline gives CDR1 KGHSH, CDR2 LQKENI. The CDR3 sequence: CASSPPGQPYNSPLHF. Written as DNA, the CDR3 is TGTGCCAGCTCACCACCGGGACAGCCCTATAATTCACCCCTCCACTTT.

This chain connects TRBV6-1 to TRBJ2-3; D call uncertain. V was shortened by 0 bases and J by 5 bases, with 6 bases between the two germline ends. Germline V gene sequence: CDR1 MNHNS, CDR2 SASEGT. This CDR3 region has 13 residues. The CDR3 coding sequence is TGTGCCAGCAGTGAAGCGCTGCGAGATACGCAGTATTTT. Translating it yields CASSEALRDTQYF.

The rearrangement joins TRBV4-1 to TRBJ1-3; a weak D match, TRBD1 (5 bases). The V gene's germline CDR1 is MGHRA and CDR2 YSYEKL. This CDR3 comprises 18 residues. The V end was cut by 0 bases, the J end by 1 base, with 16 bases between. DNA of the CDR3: TGCGCCAGCAGCCAAGATCGGGAGGGACTTTATTCTGGAAACACCATATATTTT. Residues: CASSQDREGLYSGNTIYF.

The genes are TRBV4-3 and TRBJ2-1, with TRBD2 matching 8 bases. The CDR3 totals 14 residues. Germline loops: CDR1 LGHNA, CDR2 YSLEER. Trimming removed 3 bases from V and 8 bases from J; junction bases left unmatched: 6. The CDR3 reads CASSHSGVGDEQFF. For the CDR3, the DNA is TGCGCCAGCAGCCATAGCGGGGTTGGGGATGAGCAGTTCTTC.

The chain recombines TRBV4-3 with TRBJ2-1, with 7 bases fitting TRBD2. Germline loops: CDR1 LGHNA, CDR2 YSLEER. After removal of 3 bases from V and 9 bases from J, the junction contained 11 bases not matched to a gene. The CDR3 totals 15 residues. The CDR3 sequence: CASSQDTGLGIEQFF. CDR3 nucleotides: TGCGCCAGCAGCCAGGATACTGGACTAGGGATTGAGCAGTTCTTC.

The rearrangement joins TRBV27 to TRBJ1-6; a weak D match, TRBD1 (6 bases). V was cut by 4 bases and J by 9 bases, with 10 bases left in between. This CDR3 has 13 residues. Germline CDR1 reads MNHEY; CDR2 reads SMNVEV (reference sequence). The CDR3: CASSYRGGSPLHF. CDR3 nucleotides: TGTGCCAGCAGTTATCGAGGGGGTTCACCCCTCCACTTT.

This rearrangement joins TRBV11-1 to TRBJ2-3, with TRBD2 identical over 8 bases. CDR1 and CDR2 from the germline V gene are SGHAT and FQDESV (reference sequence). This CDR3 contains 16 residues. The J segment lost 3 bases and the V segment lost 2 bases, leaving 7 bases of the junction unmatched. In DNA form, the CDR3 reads TGTGCCAGCAGCTTACGGACGGGGGGGATTACAGATACGCAGTATTTT. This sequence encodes CASSLRTGGITDTQYF.

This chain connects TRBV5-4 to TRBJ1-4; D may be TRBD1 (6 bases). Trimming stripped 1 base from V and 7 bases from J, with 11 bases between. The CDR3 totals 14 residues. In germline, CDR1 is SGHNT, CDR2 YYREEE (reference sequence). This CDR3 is CASSLRQGSEKLFF. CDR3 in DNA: TGTGCCAGCAGCTTGCGGCAGGGGAGTGAAAAACTGTTTTTT.

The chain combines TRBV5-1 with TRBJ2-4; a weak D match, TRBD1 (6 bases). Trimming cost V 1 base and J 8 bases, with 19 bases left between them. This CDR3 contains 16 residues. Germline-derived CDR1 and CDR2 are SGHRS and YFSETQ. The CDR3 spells CASSLRGLGQQDIQYF. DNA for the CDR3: TGCGCCAGCAGCTTGAGGGGGTTAGGGCAACAGGACATTCAGTACTTC. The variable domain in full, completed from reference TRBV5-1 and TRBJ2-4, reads KAGVTQTPRYLIKTRGQQVTLSCSPISGHRSVSWYQQTPGQGLQFLFEYFSETQRNKGNFPGRFSGRQFSNSRSEMNVSTLELGDSALYLCASSLRGLGQQDIQYFGAGTRLSVL.

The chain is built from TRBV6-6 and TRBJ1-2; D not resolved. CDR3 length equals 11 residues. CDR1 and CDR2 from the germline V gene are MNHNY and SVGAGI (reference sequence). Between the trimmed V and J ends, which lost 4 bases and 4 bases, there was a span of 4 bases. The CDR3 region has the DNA TGTGCCAGCAGTTCAGTCTATGGCTACACCTTC. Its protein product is CASSSVYGYTF.

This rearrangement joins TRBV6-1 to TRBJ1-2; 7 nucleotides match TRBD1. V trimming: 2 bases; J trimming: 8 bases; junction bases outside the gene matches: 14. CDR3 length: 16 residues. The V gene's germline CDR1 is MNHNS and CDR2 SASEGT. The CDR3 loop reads CASSEYFVEGAGGYTF. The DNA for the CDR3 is TGTGCCAGCAGTGAATACTTCGTCGAGGGGGCGGGGGGCTACACCTTC.

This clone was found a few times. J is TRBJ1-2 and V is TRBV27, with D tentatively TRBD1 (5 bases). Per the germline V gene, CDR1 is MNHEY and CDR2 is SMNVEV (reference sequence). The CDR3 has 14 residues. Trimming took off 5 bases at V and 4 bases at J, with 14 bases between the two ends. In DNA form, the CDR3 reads TGTGCCAGCAGTCCTTCTTGGGGCGGCTATGGCTACACCTTC. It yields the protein CASSPSWGGYGYTF.

CDR3: CASSPGLAAYEQFF. The CDR3 DNA reads TGTGCCAGCAGCCCCGGACTAGCGGCGTATGAGCAGTTCTTC. The gene calls are TRBV6-5 and TRBJ2-1, with TRBD2 identical over 10 bases. Trimming at V came to 6 bases and at J to 8 bases, leaving 7 bases not matched to a gene. The CDR3 covers 14 residues. Germline lookup yields CDR1 MNHEY and CDR2 SVGAGI.

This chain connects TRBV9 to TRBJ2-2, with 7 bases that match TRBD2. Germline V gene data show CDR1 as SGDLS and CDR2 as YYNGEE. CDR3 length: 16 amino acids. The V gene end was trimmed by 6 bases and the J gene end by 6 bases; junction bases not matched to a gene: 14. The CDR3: CASTPGGRVGAGELFF. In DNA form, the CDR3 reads TGTGCCAGCACCCCCGGGGGGAGGGTCGGGGCCGGGGAGCTGTTTTTT.

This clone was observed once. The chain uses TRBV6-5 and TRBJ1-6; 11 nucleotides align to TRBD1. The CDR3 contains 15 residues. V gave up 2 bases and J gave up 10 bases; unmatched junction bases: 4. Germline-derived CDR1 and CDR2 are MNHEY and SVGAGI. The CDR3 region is CASSYRGTGGSPLHF. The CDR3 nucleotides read TGTGCCAGCAGTTACAGAGGGACAGGGGGATCACCCCTCCACTTT.

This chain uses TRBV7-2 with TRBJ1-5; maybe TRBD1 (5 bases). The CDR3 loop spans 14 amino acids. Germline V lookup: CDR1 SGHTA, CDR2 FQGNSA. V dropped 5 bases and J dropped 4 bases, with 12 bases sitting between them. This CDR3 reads CASSPLTANQPQHF. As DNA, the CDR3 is TGTGCCAGCAGCCCCTTGACAGCGAATCAGCCCCAGCATTTT.

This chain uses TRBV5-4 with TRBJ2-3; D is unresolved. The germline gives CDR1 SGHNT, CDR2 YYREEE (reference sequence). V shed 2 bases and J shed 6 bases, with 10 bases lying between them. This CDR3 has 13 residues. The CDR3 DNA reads TGTGCCAGCAGCTTACGAGCATGGGATACGCAGTATTTT. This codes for CASSLRAWDTQYF.

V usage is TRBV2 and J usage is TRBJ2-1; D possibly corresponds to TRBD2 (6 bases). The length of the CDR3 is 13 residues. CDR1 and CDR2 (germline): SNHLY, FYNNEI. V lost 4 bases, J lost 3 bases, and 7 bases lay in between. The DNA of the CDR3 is TGTGCCAGCAGTGGGAGGGGCTACAATGAGCAGTTCTTC. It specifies CASSGRGYNEQFF.

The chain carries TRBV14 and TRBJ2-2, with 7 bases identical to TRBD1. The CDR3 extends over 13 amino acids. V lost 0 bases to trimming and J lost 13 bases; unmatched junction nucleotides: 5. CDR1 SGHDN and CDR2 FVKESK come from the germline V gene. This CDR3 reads CASSQDDRAGLFF. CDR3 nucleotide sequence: TGTGCCAGCAGCCAAGATGACAGGGCAGGGCTGTTTTTT.

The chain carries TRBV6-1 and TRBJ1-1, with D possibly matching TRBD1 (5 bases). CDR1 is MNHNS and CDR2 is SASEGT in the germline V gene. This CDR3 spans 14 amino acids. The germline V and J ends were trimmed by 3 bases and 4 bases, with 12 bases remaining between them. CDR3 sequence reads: CASSDGGYVTEAFF. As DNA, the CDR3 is TGTGCCAGCAGTGATGGGGGGTACGTCACTGAAGCTTTCTTT.

CDR3: CASTETGIGGYTF. The CDR3 nucleotides read TGTGCCAGTACGGAGACAGGCATTGGTGGCTACACCTTC. This sequence joins TRBV19 and TRBJ1-2, with D perhaps TRBD1 (6 bases). This CDR3 contains 13 residues. V was clipped by 7 bases and J by 7 bases, with 16 bases between them. Germline CDR1 is LNHDA and CDR2 is SQIVND (reference sequence).

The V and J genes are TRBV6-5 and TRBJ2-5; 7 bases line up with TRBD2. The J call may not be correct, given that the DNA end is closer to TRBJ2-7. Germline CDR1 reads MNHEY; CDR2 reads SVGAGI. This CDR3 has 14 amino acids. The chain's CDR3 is CASRTGGSVYEQYF. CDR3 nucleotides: TGTGCCAGCAGGACGGGAGGCAGCGTATACGAGCAGTACTTC.

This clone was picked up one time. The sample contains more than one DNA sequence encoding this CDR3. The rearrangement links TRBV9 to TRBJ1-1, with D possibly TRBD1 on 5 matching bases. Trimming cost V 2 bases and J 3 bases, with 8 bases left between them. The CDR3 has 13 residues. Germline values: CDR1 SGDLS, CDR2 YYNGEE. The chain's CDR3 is CASSVGGDTEAFF. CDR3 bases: TGTGCCAGCAGCGTCGGAGGGGACACTGAAGCTTTCTTT. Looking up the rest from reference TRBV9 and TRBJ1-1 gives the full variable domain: DSGVTQTPKHLITATGQRVTLRCSPRSGDLSVYWYQQSLDQGLQFLIQYYNGEERAKGNILERFSAQQFPDLHSELNLSSLELGDSALYFCASSVGGDTEAFFGQGTRLTVV.

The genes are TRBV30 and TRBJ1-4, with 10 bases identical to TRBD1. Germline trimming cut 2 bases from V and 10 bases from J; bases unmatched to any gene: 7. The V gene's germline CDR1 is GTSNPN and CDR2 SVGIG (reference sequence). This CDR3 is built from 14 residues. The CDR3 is CAWSIGTGVGKLFF. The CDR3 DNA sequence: TGTGCCTGGAGTATTGGGACAGGGGTAGGAAAACTGTTTTTT.

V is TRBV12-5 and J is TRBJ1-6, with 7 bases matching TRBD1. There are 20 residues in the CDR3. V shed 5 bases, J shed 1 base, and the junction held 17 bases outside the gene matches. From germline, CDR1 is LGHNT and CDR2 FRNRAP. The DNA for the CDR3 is TGTGCTAGTGGTATTATAACCGGGACAGCATTGACGTCCTATAATTCACCCCTCCACTTT. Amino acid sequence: CASGIITGTALTSYNSPLHF.

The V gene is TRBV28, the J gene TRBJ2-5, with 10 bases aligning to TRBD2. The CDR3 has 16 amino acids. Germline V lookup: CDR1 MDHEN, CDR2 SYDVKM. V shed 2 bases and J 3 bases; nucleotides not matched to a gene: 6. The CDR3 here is CASSLISLAGEETQYF. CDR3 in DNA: TGTGCCAGCAGTTTAATCTCCCTAGCGGGAGAAGAGACCCAGTACTTC.